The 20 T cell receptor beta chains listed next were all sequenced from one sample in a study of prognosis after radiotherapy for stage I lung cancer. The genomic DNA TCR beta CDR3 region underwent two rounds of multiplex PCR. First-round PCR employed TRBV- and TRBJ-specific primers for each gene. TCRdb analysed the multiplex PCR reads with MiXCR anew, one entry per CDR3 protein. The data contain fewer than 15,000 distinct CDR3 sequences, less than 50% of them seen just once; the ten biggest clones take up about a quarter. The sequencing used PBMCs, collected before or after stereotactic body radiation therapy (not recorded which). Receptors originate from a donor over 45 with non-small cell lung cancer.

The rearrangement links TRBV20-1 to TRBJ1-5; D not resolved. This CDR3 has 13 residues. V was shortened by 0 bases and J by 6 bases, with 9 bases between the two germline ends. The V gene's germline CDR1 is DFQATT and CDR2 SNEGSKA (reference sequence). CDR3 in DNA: TGCAGTGCTAGAGATTTGGTGAGTCAGCCCCAGCATTTT. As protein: CSARDLVSQPQHF.

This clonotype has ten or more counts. DNA of the CDR3: TGTGCCAGCAGAGAGCAGGGTACAGAGACCCAGTACTTC. Translating it yields CASREQGTETQYF. The V and J genes are TRBV28 and TRBJ2-5; maybe TRBD1 (5 bases). Trimming cost V 6 bases and J 4 bases, with 12 bases left between them. The CDR3 sequence is 13 residues long. Germline V gives CDR1 MDHEN, CDR2 SYDVKM.

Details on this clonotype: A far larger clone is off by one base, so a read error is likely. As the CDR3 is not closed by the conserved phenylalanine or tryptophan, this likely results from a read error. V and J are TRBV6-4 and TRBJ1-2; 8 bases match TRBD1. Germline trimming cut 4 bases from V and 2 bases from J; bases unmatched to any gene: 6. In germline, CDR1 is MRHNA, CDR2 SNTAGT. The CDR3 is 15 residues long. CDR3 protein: CASSATGQANYGYTL. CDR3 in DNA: TGTGCCAGCAGTGCGACGGGACAGGCCAACTATGGCTACACCTTA.

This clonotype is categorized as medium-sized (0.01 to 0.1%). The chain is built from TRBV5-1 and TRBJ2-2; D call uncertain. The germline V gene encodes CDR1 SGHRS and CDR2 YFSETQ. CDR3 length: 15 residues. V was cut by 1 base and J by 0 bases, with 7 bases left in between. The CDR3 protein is CASSLNVANTGELFF. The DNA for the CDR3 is TGCGCCAGCAGCTTGAATGTGGCGAACACCGGGGAGCTGTTTTTT.

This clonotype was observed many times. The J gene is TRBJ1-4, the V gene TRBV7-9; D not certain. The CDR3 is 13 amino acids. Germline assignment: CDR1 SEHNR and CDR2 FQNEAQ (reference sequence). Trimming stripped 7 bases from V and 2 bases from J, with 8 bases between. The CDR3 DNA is TGTGCCAGCACCGGGGAGACTAATGAAAAACTGTTTTTT. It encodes CASTGETNEKLFF.

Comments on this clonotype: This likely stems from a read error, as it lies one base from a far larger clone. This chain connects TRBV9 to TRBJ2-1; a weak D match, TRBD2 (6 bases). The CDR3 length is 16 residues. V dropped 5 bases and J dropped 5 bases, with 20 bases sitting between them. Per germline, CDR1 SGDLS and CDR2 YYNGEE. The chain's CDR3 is CASSELGRTPNNEQFF. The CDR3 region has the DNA TGTGCCAGCAGTGAATTAGGGAGGACCCCCAACAATGAGCAGTTCTTC.

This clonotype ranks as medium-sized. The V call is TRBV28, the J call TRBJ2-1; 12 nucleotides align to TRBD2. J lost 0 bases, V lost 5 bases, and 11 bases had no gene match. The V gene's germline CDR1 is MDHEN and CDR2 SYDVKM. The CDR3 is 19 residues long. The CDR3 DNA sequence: TGTGCCAGCAGTGAACTAGGACTAGCGGGAAGGAGCTCCTACAATGAGCAGTTCTTC. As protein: CASSELGLAGRSSYNEQFF.

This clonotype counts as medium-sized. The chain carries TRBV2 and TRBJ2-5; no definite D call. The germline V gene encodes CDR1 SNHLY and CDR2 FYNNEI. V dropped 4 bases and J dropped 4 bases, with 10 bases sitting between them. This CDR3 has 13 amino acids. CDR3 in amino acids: CASSVMGRETQYF. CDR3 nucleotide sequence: TGTGCCAGCAGTGTGATGGGTCGAGAGACCCAGTACTTC.

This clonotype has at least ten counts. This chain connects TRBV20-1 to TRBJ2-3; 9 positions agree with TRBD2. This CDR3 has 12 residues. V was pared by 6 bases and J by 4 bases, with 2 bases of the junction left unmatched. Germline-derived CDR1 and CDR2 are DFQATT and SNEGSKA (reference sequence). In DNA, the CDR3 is TGCAGTGCCCAGCGGGAGGCAGATACGCAGTATTTT. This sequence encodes CSAQREADTQYF.

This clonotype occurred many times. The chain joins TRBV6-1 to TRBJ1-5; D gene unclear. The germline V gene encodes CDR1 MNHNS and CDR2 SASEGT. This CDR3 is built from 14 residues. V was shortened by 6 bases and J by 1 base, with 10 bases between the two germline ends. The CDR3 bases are TGTGCCAGCAGCCCCGCGGGGAGCAATCAGCCCCAGCATTTT. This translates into CASSPAGSNQPQHF.

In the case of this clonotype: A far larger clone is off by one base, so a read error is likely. The CDR3 DNA reads TGTGCCAGCAGTGACTCTTTTGGGGGGAATTCAACCCTCCACTTT. Translation: CASSDSFGGNSTLHF. The genes are TRBV6-2 or TRBV6-3 and TRBJ1-6; possibly TRBD1 for D (5 bases). CDR3 length equals 15 residues. Germline loops: CDR1 MNHEY, CDR2 SVGEGT.

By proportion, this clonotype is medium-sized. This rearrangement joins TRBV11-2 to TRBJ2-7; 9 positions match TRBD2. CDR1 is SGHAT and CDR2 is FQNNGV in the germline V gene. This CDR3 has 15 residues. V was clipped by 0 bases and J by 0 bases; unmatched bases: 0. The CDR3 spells CASSLERGGSYEQYF. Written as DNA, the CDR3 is TGTGCCAGCAGCTTAGAGCGGGGGGGCTCCTACGAGCAGTACTTC.

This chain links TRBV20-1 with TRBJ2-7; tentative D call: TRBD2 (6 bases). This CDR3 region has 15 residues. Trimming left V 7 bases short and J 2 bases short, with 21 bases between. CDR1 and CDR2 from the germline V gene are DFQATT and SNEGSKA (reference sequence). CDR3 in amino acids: CSGLQGGAGAYEQYF. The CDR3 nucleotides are TGCAGTGGACTTCAGGGCGGAGCGGGCGCCTACGAGCAGTACTTC.

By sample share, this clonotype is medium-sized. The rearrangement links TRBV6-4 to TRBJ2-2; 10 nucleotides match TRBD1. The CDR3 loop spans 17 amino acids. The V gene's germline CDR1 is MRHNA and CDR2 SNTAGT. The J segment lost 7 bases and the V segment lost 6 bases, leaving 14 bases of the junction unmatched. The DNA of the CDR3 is TGTGCCAGCAGCGCTACCTTCCGGGACAGGGGAGGCGGGGAGCTGTTTTTT. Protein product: CASSATFRDRGGGELFF.

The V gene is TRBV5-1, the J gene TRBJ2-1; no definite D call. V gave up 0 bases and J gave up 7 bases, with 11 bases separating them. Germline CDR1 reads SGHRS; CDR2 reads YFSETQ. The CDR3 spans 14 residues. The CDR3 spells CASSLEAQLNEQFF. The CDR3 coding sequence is TGCGCCAGCAGCTTGGAGGCGCAGCTGAATGAGCAGTTCTTC.

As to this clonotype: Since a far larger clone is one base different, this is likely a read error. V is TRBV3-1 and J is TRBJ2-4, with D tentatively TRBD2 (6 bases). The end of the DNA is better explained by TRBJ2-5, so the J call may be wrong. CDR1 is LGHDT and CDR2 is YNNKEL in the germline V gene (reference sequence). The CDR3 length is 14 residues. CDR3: CASSQIGRGETQYF. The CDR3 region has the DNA TGTGCCAGCAGCCAAATAGGCCGGGGGGAGACCCAGTACTTC.

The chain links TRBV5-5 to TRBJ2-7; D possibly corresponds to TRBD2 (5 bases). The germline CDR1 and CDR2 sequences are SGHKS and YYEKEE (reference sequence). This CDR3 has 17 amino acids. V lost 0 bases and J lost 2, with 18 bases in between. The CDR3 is CASSLVGGPQIPYEQYF. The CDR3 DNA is TGTGCCAGCAGCTTGGTGGGCGGGCCCCAGATTCCCTACGAGCAGTACTTC.

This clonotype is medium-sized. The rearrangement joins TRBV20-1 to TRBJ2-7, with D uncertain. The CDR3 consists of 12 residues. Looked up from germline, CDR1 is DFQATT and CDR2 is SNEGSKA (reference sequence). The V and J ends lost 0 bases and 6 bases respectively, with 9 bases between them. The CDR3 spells CSARDRLSEQYF. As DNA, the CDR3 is TGCAGTGCTAGAGATCGGCTCTCCGAGCAGTACTTC.

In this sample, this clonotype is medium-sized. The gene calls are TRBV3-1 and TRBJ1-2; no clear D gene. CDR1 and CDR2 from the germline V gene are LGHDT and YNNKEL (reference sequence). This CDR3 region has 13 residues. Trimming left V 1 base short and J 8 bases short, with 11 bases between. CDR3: CASSQAGEGGYTF. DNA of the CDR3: TGTGCCAGCAGCCAAGCTGGGGAAGGCGGCTACACCTTC.

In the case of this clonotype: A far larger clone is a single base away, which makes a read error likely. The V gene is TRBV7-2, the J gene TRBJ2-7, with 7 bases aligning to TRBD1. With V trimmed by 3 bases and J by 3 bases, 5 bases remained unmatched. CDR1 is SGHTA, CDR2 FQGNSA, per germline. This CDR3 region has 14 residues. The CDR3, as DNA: TGTGCCAGCAGCTTGGGACAGTGGGTCTACGAGCAGTACTTC. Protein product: CASSLGQWVYEQYF.